One sample yielded the 30 T cell receptor beta chains listed below, sequenced in a study of cytomegalovirus exposure and HLA in healthy donors. Assay used: immunoSEQ multiplex PCR; TCRdb lists only in-frame clones, some missing. Among over 150,000 clones listed, roughly 91% were seen once. The sample taken for sequencing was PBMCs. Receptors were obtained from a man in his late teens or twenties in good health and CMV-seropositive.

The V gene is TRBV2, the J gene TRBJ2-7; D is unresolved. Trimming left V 6 bases short and J 2 bases short, with 23 bases between. Per germline, CDR1 SNHLY and CDR2 FYNNEI. The CDR3 consists of 17 residues. CDR3: CASSYIFSYRGAYEQYF. In nucleotides, the CDR3 is TGTGCCAGCAGCTACATTTTTTCGTACCGCGGCGCCTACGAGCAGTACTTC.

This chain uses TRBV19 with TRBJ2-3; 7 bases line up with TRBD1. CDR1 LNHDA and CDR2 SQIVND come from the germline V gene (reference sequence). The CDR3 is 13 residues long. J gave up 1 base and V 10 bases, and 5 bases lay outside the gene matches. The CDR3 loop is CATRDRGTDTQYF. The CDR3 coding sequence is TGTGCCACCAGAGACAGGGGCACAGATACGCAGTATTTT.

This clone was observed once. This chain links TRBV27 with TRBJ2-1, with 7 positions matching TRBD2. The CDR3 totals 18 residues. Trimming at V came to 5 bases and at J to 2 bases, leaving 15 bases not matched to a gene. The germline CDR1 and CDR2 sequences are MNHEY and SMNVEV (reference sequence). In nucleotides, the CDR3 is TGTGCCAGCAGTCTAACCTTTCCCGGGGGGAGGACCTACAATGAGCAGTTCTTC. Translated: CASSLTFPGGRTYNEQFF.

This clone was found once. V is TRBV28 and J is TRBJ2-1; TRBD2 matches 11 bases. The trim removed 6 bases at V and 8 bases at J, leaving 15 bases unmatched. The CDR3 runs 17 residues. CDR1 is MDHEN and CDR2 is SYDVKM in the germline V gene. CDR3 coding DNA: TGTGCCAGCAGCTTGGACGACCTAGCGGGAGGTATCGATGAGCAGTTCTTC. Translating it yields CASSLDDLAGGIDEQFF.

The gene calls are TRBV6-6 and TRBJ1-4; TRBD1 matches at 9 bases. J gave up 8 bases and V 2 bases, and 6 bases lay outside the gene matches. Germline-derived CDR1 and CDR2 are MNHNY and SVGAGI (reference sequence). This CDR3 region has 15 residues. The CDR3 nucleotides are TGTGCCAGCAGTTACGAAGGGACAGGGTTCGAAAAACTGTTTTTT. Amino acids: CASSYEGTGFEKLFF.

This chain uses TRBV28 with TRBJ2-4; 13 nucleotides align to TRBD2. Trimming removed 5 bases from V and 3 bases from J; junction bases left unmatched: 7. CDR1 and CDR2 from the germline V gene are MDHEN and SYDVKM. The CDR3 has 17 amino acids. Here the CDR3 DNA reads TGTGCCAGCAGTGAGCTAAGACTAGCGGGGGGCAAAAACATTCAGTACTTC. It is translated as CASSELRLAGGKNIQYF. Using reference TRBV28 and TRBJ2-4 for the parts outside the CDR3, the full variable domain is DVKVTQSSRYLVKRTGEKVFLECVQDMDHENMFWYRQDPGLGLRLIYFSYDVKMKEKGDIPEGYSVSREKKERFSLILESASTNQTSMYLCASSELRLAGGKNIQYFGAGTRLSVL.

The chain joins TRBV19 to TRBJ1-3; D remains ambiguous. V lost 2 bases and J 1 base, leaving 6 bases between the germline ends. The CDR3 has 14 amino acids. Per germline, CDR1 LNHDA and CDR2 SQIVND (reference sequence). The CDR3 sequence: CASSIRGSGNTIYF. The CDR3 nucleotides read TGTGCCAGTAGTATACGGGGATCTGGAAACACCATATATTTT.

This rearrangement joins TRBV7-2 to TRBJ1-4, with D possibly being TRBD1 (5 bases). The V and J ends lost 2 bases and 6 bases respectively, with 7 bases between them. Germline CDR1 reads SGHTA; CDR2 reads FQGNSA. This CDR3 spans 13 amino acids. CDR3 DNA sequence: TGTGCCAGCAGCTTACAGGGATATGAAAAACTGTTTTTT. Residues: CASSLQGYEKLFF.

The chain joins TRBV7-9 to TRBJ2-3, with 9 positions matching TRBD2. The CDR3 spans 15 residues. CDR1 is SEHNR and CDR2 is FQNEAQ in the germline V gene (reference sequence). V trimming: 4 bases; J trimming: 2 bases; junction bases outside the gene matches: 4. The CDR3 reads CASSSLAGATDTQYF. As DNA, the CDR3 is TGTGCCAGCAGCTCCTTAGCGGGAGCCACAGATACGCAGTATTTT.

The rearrangement links TRBV6-1 to TRBJ2-3, with D tentatively TRBD2 (6 bases). CDR1 and CDR2 from the germline V gene are MNHNS and SASEGT. V lost 6 bases, J lost 2 bases, and 9 bases lay in between. The CDR3 runs to 13 residues. CDR3 residues: CASRGTYTDTQYF. The CDR3 nucleotides are TGTGCCAGCAGGGGGACTTACACAGATACGCAGTATTTT.

The chain is built from TRBV18 and TRBJ2-1; 13 bases are a match to TRBD2. Germline CDR1 and CDR2: KGHSH and LQKENI. This CDR3 is 19 amino acids long. Trimming removed 3 bases from V and 9 bases from J; junction bases left unmatched: 17. For the CDR3, the DNA is TGTGCCAGCTCACCGAGGGACAGGACAGGACTAGCGGGAGCGAGTGAGCAGTTCTTC. Protein product: CASSPRDRTGLAGASEQFF. Full variable domain (missing parts from reference TRBV18 and TRBJ2-1): NAGVMQNPRHLVRRRGQEARLRCSPMKGHSHVYWYRQLPEEGLKFMVYLQKENIIDESGMPKERFSAEFPKEGPSILRIQQVVRGDSAAYFCASSPRDRTGLAGASEQFFGPGTRLTVL.

V is TRBV7-9 and J is TRBJ2-7; TRBD1 matches 9 bases. This CDR3 contains 15 residues. J lost 2 bases, V lost 5 bases, and 7 bases had no gene match. CDR1 is SEHNR and CDR2 is FQNEAQ in the germline V gene (reference sequence). As DNA, the CDR3 is TGTGCCAGCAGCATTTACAGGGGGCTGGCCTACGAGCAGTACTTC. Encoded protein: CASSIYRGLAYEQYF.

The rearrangement joins TRBV5-1 to TRBJ1-3; D possibly corresponds to TRBD1 (6 bases). Deletions cut 1 base from V and 2 bases from J, with 7 bases between. CDR3 length: 14 amino acids. CDR1 and CDR2 (germline): SGHRS, YFSETQ. Here the CDR3 reads CASSLNRAGNTIYF. CDR3 DNA sequence: TGCGCCAGCAGCTTGAACAGGGCTGGAAACACCATATATTTT.

The chain combines TRBV7-3 with TRBJ2-6; D perhaps matches TRBD1 (6 bases). V lost 5 bases to trimming and J lost 2 bases, with 10 bases between them. The CDR3 is 15 amino acids. CDR1 and CDR2 from the germline V gene are SGHTA and FQGTGA. The CDR3 DNA sequence: TGTGCCAGCAGCCCCACAGGGACTGGGGCCAACGTCCTGACTTTC. Its translation is CASSPTGTGANVLTF.

This clone has a single count. The V call is TRBV5-4, the J call TRBJ1-1; maybe TRBD1 (5 bases). This CDR3 has 14 amino acids. Trimming cost V 4 bases and J 0 bases, with 10 bases left between them. In germline, CDR1 is SGHNT, CDR2 YYREEE (reference sequence). The CDR3 region has the DNA TGTGCCAGCAGCCCCGGGGGTATGAACACTGAAGCTTTCTTT. Translating gives CASSPGGMNTEAFF. The full variable domain, its missing parts supplied by reference TRBV5-4 and TRBJ1-1, is ETGVTQSPTHLIKTRGQQVTLRCSSQSGHNTVSWYQQALGQGPQFIFQYYREEENGRGNFPPRFSGLQFPNYSSELNVNALELDDSALYLCASSPGGMNTEAFFGQGTRLTVV.

This clone was observed once. The CDR3 DNA is TGTGCCAGTAGTATAACGGTCCTAGCGGGAGGGCTAGACAATGAGCAGTTCTTC. This translates into CASSITVLAGGLDNEQFF. V is TRBV19 and J is TRBJ2-1; TRBD2 matches 12 bases. Germline lookup yields CDR1 LNHDA and CDR2 SQIVND (reference sequence). This CDR3 is 18 amino acids long. V trimming: 2 bases; J trimming: 5 bases; junction bases outside the gene matches: 10.

This rearrangement joins TRBV5-3 to TRBJ2-1; TRBD1 might be the D (6 bases). TRBV5-3 is designated an ORF whose function remains uncertain. Deletions cut 2 bases from V and 4 bases from J, with 10 bases between. The CDR3 has 14 amino acids. This CDR3 reads CARSFDRRYNEQFF. CDR3 DNA: TGTGCCAGAAGCTTTGACAGGCGGTACAATGAGCAGTTCTTC.

This clone was counted once. This sequence joins TRBV11-2 and TRBJ1-3; 8 bases are shared with TRBD1. The germline gives CDR1 SGHAT, CDR2 FQNNGV. This CDR3 has 19 residues. J lost 1 base, V lost 1 base, and 12 bases had no gene match. CDR3 sequence reads: CASSLVQGAGGSSGNTIYF. CDR3 nucleotide sequence: TGTGCCAGCAGCTTAGTGCAAGGGGCAGGGGGCTCGTCTGGAAACACCATATATTTT.

For the CDR3, the DNA is TGTGCCAGCAGCACTCGGGCTAGCGGGAGCACAGATACGCAGTATTTT. Translating it yields CASSTRASGSTDTQYF. The rearrangement links TRBV5-4 to TRBJ2-3, with 8 bases fitting TRBD2. The V and J ends lost 4 bases and 0 bases, in that order; junction bases with no gene match: 7. This CDR3 contains 16 residues. Germline CDR1 SGHNT, CDR2 YYREEE (reference sequence).

The gene calls are TRBV19 and TRBJ1-4, with D hard to call. The CDR3 extends over 15 amino acids. With 7 bases removed from V and 8 bases from J, the gap between germline ends came to 20 bases. Germline V CDR1 and CDR2: LNHDA, SQIVND (reference sequence). The DNA for the CDR3 is TGTGCCAGTACCCCTCGGCAACGGAGGAACGAAAAACTGTTTTTT. Amino acid sequence: CASTPRQRRNEKLFF.

The J gene is TRBJ1-2, the V gene TRBV2; TRBD1 matches at 9 bases. After removal of 7 bases from V and 4 bases from J, the junction contained 7 bases not matched to a gene. The CDR3 is 14 residues long. Germline loops: CDR1 SNHLY, CDR2 FYNNEI. CDR3: CASKPGQGPYGYTF. CDR3 coding DNA: TGTGCCAGCAAACCGGGACAGGGCCCCTATGGCTACACCTTC.

The V gene is TRBV7-8, the J gene TRBJ2-1, with TRBD2 matching 9 bases. Germline lookup yields CDR1 SGHVS and CDR2 FQNEAQ. This CDR3 is built from 14 residues. With 3 bases clipped from V and 10 bases from J, the junction kept 7 bases outside the gene matches. The CDR3 region is CASSFGREGLEQFF. In DNA form, the CDR3 reads TGTGCCAGCAGCTTTGGGCGGGAGGGCCTCGAGCAGTTCTTC.

This chain uses TRBV5-1 with TRBJ2-3, with D tentatively TRBD1 (7 bases). In germline, CDR1 is SGHRS, CDR2 YFSETQ. Trimming left V 1 base short and J 3 bases short, with 12 bases between. The CDR3 is made up of 15 amino acids. CDR3 nucleotide sequence: TGCGCCAGCAGCTTGTATTCAGGGGGGACAGATACGCAGTATTTT. Translation: CASSLYSGGTDTQYF.

V is TRBV23-1 and J is TRBJ1-2; D gene ambiguous. TRBV23-1 is given ORF status, its function remaining uncertain. With 0 bases removed from V and 5 bases from J, the gap between germline ends came to 16 bases. This CDR3 contains 16 residues. In DNA, the CDR3 is TGCGCCAGCAGTCAATCGGAGGAGGGTAAGGATTATGGCTACACCTTC. It is translated as CASSQSEEGKDYGYTF.

V and J are TRBV7-6 and TRBJ2-7; 8 bases map to TRBD1. From germline, CDR1 is SGHVS and CDR2 FNYEAQ. With V trimmed by 4 bases and J by 4 bases, 12 bases remained unmatched. The length of the CDR3 is 16 residues. CDR3 amino acids: CASSSEYGQGSYEQYF. The CDR3 bases are TGTGCCAGCAGCTCGGAATACGGACAGGGCTCTTACGAGCAGTACTTC.

The rearrangement joins TRBV30 to TRBJ2-3, with D maybe TRBD1 (5 bases). The CDR3 contains 13 residues. V was cut by 5 bases and J by 0 bases, with 9 bases left in between. CDR1 and CDR2 from the germline V gene are GTSNPN and SVGIG (reference sequence). CDR3 amino acids: CAWEHRSTDTQYF. The CDR3 DNA sequence: TGTGCCTGGGAACACAGGAGCACAGATACGCAGTATTTT.

This rearrangement joins TRBV5-5 to TRBJ1-5; D is uncertain. V gave up 5 bases and J gave up 0 bases, with 15 bases separating them. Germline V gives CDR1 SGHKS, CDR2 YYEKEE (reference sequence). There are 16 residues in the CDR3. The CDR3 DNA is TGTGCCAGCAGTATGGACGGAGGTCTTAGCAATCAGCCCCAGCATTTT. As protein: CASSMDGGLSNQPQHF.

The chain recombines TRBV9 with TRBJ2-3; 9 positions match TRBD2. CDR1 is SGDLS, CDR2 YYNGEE, per germline. V shed 4 bases, J shed 7 bases, and the junction held 7 bases outside the gene matches. The CDR3 covers 14 residues. The CDR3 DNA reads TGTGCCAGCAGCCCCCCGGCTAGCGGGAATACGCAGTATTTT. Translated, it gives CASSPPASGNTQYF.

The gene calls are TRBV19 and TRBJ2-2; D possibly corresponds to TRBD2 (6 bases). Trimming pared 3 bases from V and 7 bases from J, leaving 18 bases between. The CDR3 has 16 residues. Germline CDR1 and CDR2: LNHDA and SQIVND (reference sequence). CDR3 nucleotides: TGTGCCAGTAGTATCCGGGGGTCGTTTGGGGACGGGGAGCTGTTTTTT. Protein sequence: CASSIRGSFGDGELFF.

The chain links TRBV28 to TRBJ2-5; 7 bases align to TRBD1. The CDR3 covers 13 residues. The ends lost 6 bases at V and 1 base at J; junction bases unmatched: 2. Germline lookup yields CDR1 MDHEN and CDR2 SYDVKM. The CDR3 region is CASSGDSQETQYF. In DNA, the CDR3 is TGTGCCAGCAGCGGGGACAGCCAAGAGACCCAGTACTTC.